A single sample is the source of the 16 T cell receptor beta chains below, sequenced in a study of early T cells in non-severe SARS-CoV-2 infection. TCRdb recomputed calls from the 5' RACE reads with MiXCR, one row per CDR3 protein. The table lists around 82,000 distinct CDR3 sequences, roughly 14% of them singletons, with approximately 0.62% in the top ten. Sequences were obtained from whole blood. These receptors were collected from an adult who was a healthcare worker with PCR-confirmed SARS-CoV-2 infection or an uninfected control (not recorded which).

Of note for this clonotype: At one boundary the junction diverges from the germline segment, which might be a read error. CDR3 in amino acids: CSAQRQAINTEAVF. The DNA of the CDR3 is TGCAGTGCCCAGAGACAGGCAATAAACACTGAAGCTGTCTTT. The chain recombines TRBV20-1 with TRBJ1-1; the D gene is possibly TRBD1 (6 bases). CDR1 DFQATT and CDR2 SNEGSKA come from the germline V gene (reference sequence). This CDR3 has 14 residues.

CDR3 sequence (DNA): TGTGCCAGCAGCCTAAAAAGGACTGAACAAGAGACCCAGTACTTC. It specifies CASSLKRTEQETQYF. V usage is TRBV7-6 and J usage is TRBJ2-5; a weak D match, TRBD2 (5 bases). Germline V gene data show CDR1 as SGHVS and CDR2 as FNYEAQ. Trimming cost V 5 bases and J 2 bases, with 15 bases left between them. The CDR3 extends over 15 amino acids.

This clonotype was seen more than once but under ten times. This chain uses TRBV7-2 with TRBJ1-1; D is uncertain. The V and J ends lost 3 bases and 1 base respectively, with 6 bases between them. The CDR3 is 13 amino acids. Germline-derived CDR1 and CDR2 are SGHTA and FQGNSA. The CDR3 coding sequence is TGTGCCAGCAGCTTGGTAGCGAACACTGAAGCTTTCTTT. Protein product: CASSLVANTEAFF.

This clonotype was detected a few times. This sequence joins TRBV12-3 or TRBV12-4 and TRBJ2-2; TRBD2 aligns across 10 bases. J lost 0 bases, V lost 4 bases, and 11 bases had no gene match. This CDR3 has 19 residues. In nucleotides, the CDR3 is TGTGCCAGCAGTTCGACGACTAGCGGGTTTCTCGCGAACACCGGGGAGCTGTTTTTT. This encodes CASSSTTSGFLANTGELFF.

A few counts support this clonotype. This chain uses TRBV7-7 with TRBJ2-1; 9 positions match TRBD1. The J segment lost 10 bases and the V segment lost 4 bases, leaving 2 bases of the junction unmatched. Germline V gene data show CDR1 as SSHAT and CDR2 as FNYEAQ (reference sequence). CDR3 size: 12 residues. The chain's CDR3 is CASSSDRGEQFF. DNA for the CDR3: TGTGCCAGCAGCTCGGACAGGGGAGAGCAGTTCTTC.

This clonotype appeared many times. V gene TRBV18 combines with J gene TRBJ2-5, with D possibly matching TRBD2 (5 bases). The CDR3 has 17 amino acids. Germline V CDR1 and CDR2: KGHSH, LQKENI. Trimming removed 0 bases from V and 4 bases from J, with 18 bases in between. CDR3 amino acids: CASSPPVGAVEVETQYF. The CDR3, as DNA: TGTGCCAGCTCACCACCCGTGGGAGCGGTCGAGGTAGAGACCCAGTACTTC.

This clonotype was picked up a small number of times. This chain joins TRBV2 and TRBJ1-2; no reliable D call. V was pared by 3 bases and J by 0 bases, with 8 bases between. The germline CDR1 and CDR2 sequences are SNHLY and FYNNEI. This CDR3 is 14 amino acids long. This CDR3 is CASSERFTNYGYTF. CDR3 DNA sequence: TGTGCCAGCAGTGAGAGGTTTACTAACTATGGCTACACCTTC.

Ten or more counts support this clonotype. The chain employs TRBV10-2 and TRBJ2-7; 10 positions match TRBD1. CDR1 is WSHSY, CDR2 SAAADI, per germline. The CDR3 has 15 amino acids. The trim removed 6 bases at V and 1 base at J, leaving 6 bases unmatched. The CDR3 sequence is CASRQGQGWSYEQYV. CDR3 sequence (DNA): TGCGCCAGCAGGCAGGGACAGGGGTGGTCCTACGAGCAGTACGTC.

J is TRBJ1-2 and V is TRBV29-1; 11 bases are a match to TRBD1. Germline V gene lookup returns CDR1 SQVTM and CDR2 ANQGSEA. With 7 bases clipped from V and 5 bases from J, the junction kept 9 bases outside the gene matches. This CDR3 region has 14 residues. The CDR3 coding sequence is TGCAGCGCCTTGTCCGGGACAGGGGGATATGGCTACACCTTC. Translating gives CSALSGTGGYGYTF. Filled out from reference TRBV29-1 and TRBJ1-2, the complete variable domain reads SAVISQKPSRDICQRGTSLTIQCQVDSQVTMMFWYRQQPGQSLTLIATANQGSEATYESGFVIDKFPISRPNLTFSTLTVSNMSPEDSSIYLCSALSGTGGYGYTFGSGTRLTVV.

This clonotype was counted between two and nine times. The chain is built from TRBV7-3 and TRBJ1-1; D gene uncertain. Germline V lookup: CDR1 SGHTA, CDR2 FQGTGA. V was clipped by 2 bases and J by 0 bases, with 7 bases between them. This CDR3 comprises 14 residues. The CDR3 DNA follows: TGTGCCAGCAGCTTAGTAGTTATGAACACTGAAGCTTTCTTT. It encodes CASSLVVMNTEAFF.

This clonotype was detected only a few times. The rearrangement joins TRBV28 to TRBJ2-7, with 13 bases fitting TRBD2. Germline values: CDR1 MDHEN, CDR2 SYDVKM. Germline trimming cut 6 bases from V and 7 bases from J; bases unmatched to any gene: 9. CDR3 length: 15 amino acids. CDR3 nucleotides: TGTGCCAGCAGCCCCGGGACTAGCGGGGTGTGGGAGCAGTACGTC. Translation gives CASSPGTSGVWEQYV.

This clonotype was picked up a small number of times. The chain is built from TRBV9 and TRBJ2-3; the match to TRBD2 covers 10 bases. This CDR3 spans 15 amino acids. After removal of 4 bases from V and 5 bases from J, the junction contained 7 bases not matched to a gene. Per germline, CDR1 SGDLS and CDR2 YYNGEE. The CDR3 region has the DNA TGTGCCAGCAGCCACCCTAGCGGGGGAGGAGATACGCAGTATTTT. This sequence encodes CASSHPSGGGDTQYF.

The chain uses TRBV7-9 and TRBJ1-1, with 8 nucleotides matching TRBD1. Germline trimming cut 3 bases from V and 4 bases from J; bases unmatched to any gene: 10. The CDR3 runs 16 residues. Germline V gene sequence: CDR1 SEHNR, CDR2 FQNEAQ (reference sequence). The CDR3: CASSFYPGGARTEAFF. DNA of the CDR3: TGTGCCAGCAGCTTCTACCCAGGGGGCGCCCGCACTGAAGCTTTCTTT.

This clonotype was recorded a few times. This rearrangement joins TRBV5-7 to TRBJ1-5; no definite D call. TRBV5-7 is recorded as an ORF, its role being uncertain. The CDR3 is 17 residues long. V dropped 4 bases and J dropped 2 bases, with 19 bases sitting between them. DNA for the CDR3: TGTGCCAGCAGCCCATCTGGGCAGCAAAGTCGCAATCAGCCCCAGCATTTT. Translation gives CASSPSGQQSRNQPQHF.

This clonotype was seen only a few times. The chain joins TRBV6-5 to TRBJ2-2; D remains unclear. V was pared by 2 bases and J by 4 bases, with 8 bases between. Germline V CDR1 and CDR2: MNHEY, SVGAGI. There are 14 residues in the CDR3. CDR3 DNA: TGTGCCAGCAGTTACAAAGTTCTCACCGGGGAGCTGTTTTTT. Its translation: CASSYKVLTGELFF.

The chain uses TRBV24-1 and TRBJ2-2; 7 nucleotides align to TRBD1. CDR1 is KGHDR, CDR2 SFDVKD, per germline. Unmatched junction bases numbered 7, after V lost 3 bases and J lost 4 bases. This CDR3 comprises 16 residues. This CDR3 reads CATSDPTGLGTGELFF. The CDR3 DNA reads as TGTGCCACCAGTGATCCGACAGGGTTGGGCACCGGGGAGCTGTTTTTT.